This T cell receptor (beta chain) was recovered during a study of T cells in Graves' hyperthyroidism and ophthalmopathy. The CDR3 sequence is 13 residues long. Germline CDR1 reads SGHTA; CDR2 reads FQGNSA. TCR beta CDR3 regions were amplified from RNA transcripts. Researchers ran a first-round RT-PCR on the TCR CDR3 using the HTBI primer set. TCRdb analysed the multiplex PCR reads with MiXCR anew, one entry per CDR3 protein. The data hold about 640,000 distinct CDR3 sequences, with more than 20% observed a single time. This receptor was identified in a man aged 30 to 45 with Graves' ophthalmopathy. The material sequenced was blood. V gene TRBV7-2 combines with J gene TRBJ2-1, with a weak D call TRBD2 (6 bases). TRBJ2-7 matches the DNA end more closely, so the J call is doubtful. CDR3 residues: CASSLVRRGEQYF. The DNA for the CDR3 is TGTGCCAGCAGCCTCGTTCGGCGGGGTGAGCAGTACTTC.